Listed here are 29 T cell receptor beta chains from one sample, sequenced in a study of T-cell memory formation after mild COVID-19. A single record per CDR3 protein comes from TCRdb applying MiXCR to the 5' RACE reads. This table holds about 290,000 distinct CDR3 sequences, about 20% found once. Sequencing used PBMCs or a T cell subset sorted from them (not recorded which). Source of these receptors: a man between 18 and 29 years old who had mild COVID-19 (a few samples of this study predate the infection). Cell type and time point are not known.

The sample holds a few counts of this clonotype. The genes are TRBV30 and TRBJ1-5, with D perhaps TRBD1 (5 bases). From germline, CDR1 is GTSNPN and CDR2 SVGIG (reference sequence). Trimming pared 4 bases from V and 2 bases from J, leaving 12 bases between. The CDR3 loop spans 14 amino acids. The CDR3 loop reads CAWNPGGGNQPQHF. CDR3 bases: TGTGCCTGGAATCCGGGGGGAGGCAATCAGCCCCAGCATTTT. Filled out from reference TRBV30 and TRBJ1-5, the complete variable domain reads SQTIHQWPATLVQPVGSPLSLECTVEGTSNPNLYWYRQAAGRGLQLLFYSVGIGQISSEVPQNLSASRPQDRQFILSSKKLLLSDSGFYLCAWNPGGGNQPQHFGDGTRLSIL.

This clonotype has just a few counts. The rearrangement links TRBV13 to TRBJ2-3; TRBD1 agrees at 8 bases. The CDR3 length is 15 residues. Germline V lookup: CDR1 PRHDT, CDR2 FYEKMQ (reference sequence). With V trimmed by 5 bases and J by 2 bases, 6 bases remained unmatched. In nucleotides, the CDR3 is TGTGCCAGCAGCGACACAGGGGGACCCACAGATACGCAGTATTTT. It codes for CASSDTGGPTDTQYF.

The chain carries TRBV4-1 and TRBJ2-3; no firm D call. The CDR3 loop spans 13 amino acids. V was clipped by 1 base and J by 4 bases, with 6 bases between them. Germline-derived CDR1 and CDR2 are MGHRA and YSYEKL. The CDR3 sequence: CASSQVFPDTQYF. The CDR3 region has the DNA TGCGCCAGCAGCCAAGTTTTCCCAGATACGCAGTATTTT.

V is TRBV12-3 or TRBV12-4 and J is TRBJ2-7; tentative D call: TRBD1 (5 bases). CDR3 length: 13 residues. Trimming removed 4 bases at V and 2 bases at J, with 9 bases between. DNA for the CDR3: TGTGCCAGCAGTTCCCGACAGCCCTACGAGCAGTACTTC. Translating gives CASSSRQPYEQYF.

This clonotype has a count of ten or more. CDR3 region: CATSGGTQYF. The DNA for the CDR3 is TGTGCCACAAGCGGGGGTACGCAGTATTTT. The V gene is TRBV12-3 or TRBV12-4, the J gene TRBJ2-3, with 8 bases identical to TRBD2. The ends lost 10 bases at V and 8 bases at J; junction bases unmatched: 2. The CDR3 consists of 10 residues.

The chain carries TRBV7-6 and TRBJ1-1, with 9 bases lining up with TRBD1. Germline trimming cut 2 bases from V and 6 bases from J; bases unmatched to any gene: 10. Germline loops: CDR1 SGHVS, CDR2 FNYEAQ. The CDR3 consists of 16 residues. CDR3 amino acids: CASSLIGGQGGSEAFF. The CDR3 DNA sequence: TGTGCCAGCAGCTTAATTGGGGGACAGGGAGGATCTGAAGCTTTCTTT.

The chain recombines TRBV6-6 with TRBJ2-3, with 10 nucleotides matching TRBD1. This CDR3 region has 15 residues. Germline V gives CDR1 MNHNY, CDR2 SVGAGI (reference sequence). The trim removed 6 bases at V and 4 bases at J, leaving 7 bases unmatched. CDR3 in amino acids: CASSSGQGGPDTQYF. DNA for the CDR3: TGTGCCAGCAGCAGTGGACAGGGGGGCCCAGATACGCAGTATTTT.

The CDR3 here is CAVHWGRYNEQFF. The CDR3 coding sequence is TGTGCCGTACATTGGGGGCGCTACAATGAGCAGTTCTTC. V gene TRBV6-5 combines with J gene TRBJ2-1, with a tentative D call TRBD1 (6 bases). There are 13 residues in the CDR3. V lost 11 bases and J 3 bases, leaving 14 bases between the germline ends. Per the germline V gene, CDR1 is MNHEY and CDR2 is SVGAGI.

At least ten counts were recorded for this clonotype. The rearrangement uses TRBV6-6 and TRBJ2-3, with D hard to call. The CDR3 runs 12 residues. Germline CDR1 is MNHNY and CDR2 is SVGAGI (reference sequence). V was trimmed by 4 bases and J by 5 bases, leaving 7 bases between them. The CDR3 here is CASSLVVDTQYF. The DNA for the CDR3 is TGTGCCAGCAGTTTAGTGGTAGATACGCAGTATTTT.

The V and J genes are TRBV12-3 or TRBV12-4 and TRBJ1-2, with D uncertain. With 8 bases removed from V and 3 bases from J, the gap between germline ends came to 4 bases. The CDR3 runs to 10 residues. The CDR3 is CASGYYGYTF. In DNA form, the CDR3 reads TGTGCCAGCGGGTACTATGGCTACACCTTC.

This clonotype came up many times. The CDR3 loop is CSAEDRVDTQYF. The CDR3 DNA follows: TGCAGTGCTGAGGATCGGGTGGATACGCAGTATTTT. J is TRBJ2-3 and V is TRBV20-1; D unresolved. The CDR3 runs 12 residues. Germline CDR1 and CDR2: DFQATT and SNEGSKA (reference sequence). V lost 5 bases and J 6 bases, leaving 12 bases between the germline ends.

V usage is TRBV2 and J usage is TRBJ2-1; tentative D call: TRBD2 (5 bases). There are 14 residues in the CDR3. From germline, CDR1 is SNHLY and CDR2 FYNNEI. V lost 6 bases, J lost 5 bases, and 14 bases lay in between. The CDR3 DNA follows: TGTGCCAGCAGGATCGAGAGCGGCCACAATGAGCAGTTCTTC. Its protein is CASRIESGHNEQFF.

This clonotype was found a few times. The chain uses TRBV7-9 and TRBJ1-2; D ambiguous. V shed 7 bases and J shed 1 base, with 4 bases lying between them. CDR1 and CDR2 from the germline V gene are SEHNR and FQNEAQ (reference sequence). The CDR3 loop spans 11 amino acids. The CDR3 here is CASNGNYGYTF. As DNA, the CDR3 is TGTGCCAGCAATGGTAACTATGGCTACACCTTC.

The chain combines TRBV18 with TRBJ1-4; TRBD1 agrees at 8 bases. CDR3 size: 15 residues. Per the germline V gene, CDR1 is KGHSH and CDR2 is LQKENI. V lost 0 bases and J lost 8; bases outside the gene matches: 5. CDR3 bases: TGTGCCAGCTCACCACCGGCCAGGGGGCAGGAAAAACTGTTTTTT. It specifies CASSPPARGQEKLFF.

There are a few counts of this clonotype. The rearrangement joins TRBV6-5 to TRBJ2-3; D is perhaps TRBD2 (6 bases). V was pared by 2 bases and J by 8 bases, with 8 bases between. This CDR3 is 12 amino acids long. Germline loops: CDR1 MNHEY, CDR2 SVGAGI. The CDR3 region has the DNA TGTGCCAGCAGTTACCAGGGAGGTACGCAGTATTTT. It codes for CASSYQGGTQYF.

The CDR3 region is CASSAGTGGGYTF. DNA for the CDR3: TGCGCCAGCAGCGCCGGGACAGGGGGTGGCTACACCTTC. The chain links TRBV5-1 to TRBJ1-2, with 11 nucleotides matching TRBD1. The junction had 3 bases not matched to a gene; V was cut back by 4 bases and J by 7 bases. This CDR3 spans 13 amino acids. Looked up from germline, CDR1 is SGHRS and CDR2 is YFSETQ.

This clonotype was picked up a small number of times. The rearrangement joins TRBV7-6 to TRBJ2-5; maybe TRBD2 (7 bases). Looked up from germline, CDR1 is SGHVS and CDR2 is FNYEAQ. V was pared by 5 bases and J by 4 bases, with 17 bases between. The CDR3 is 15 residues long. The CDR3: CASSPAGATLETQYF. The CDR3 nucleotides are TGTGCCAGCAGCCCCGCGGGGGCCACCCTAGAGACCCAGTACTTC.

This clonotype has just a few counts. V is TRBV11-2 and J is TRBJ2-5, with 8 bases lining up with TRBD2. This CDR3 is 16 amino acids long. CDR1 SGHAT and CDR2 FQNNGV come from the germline V gene. The junction had 5 bases not matched to a gene; V was cut back by 1 base and J by 1 base. CDR3 DNA: TGTGCCAGCAGCTTAGCTCCAGCGGGGGCCCAAGAGACCCAGTACTTC. Its translation: CASSLAPAGAQETQYF. Complete variable domain (other parts from reference TRBV11-2 and TRBJ2-5): EAGVAQSPRYKIIEKRQSVAFWCNPISGHATLYWYQQILGQGPKLLIQFQNNGVVDDSQLPKDRFSAERLKGVDSTLKIQPAKLEDSAVYLCASSLAPAGAQETQYFGPGTRLLVL.

In this sample, this clonotype turned up a few times. V is TRBV7-2 and J is TRBJ1-1; a weak D match, TRBD1 (6 bases). The CDR3 totals 15 residues. V dropped 4 bases and J dropped 4 bases, with 16 bases sitting between them. From germline, CDR1 is SGHTA and CDR2 FQGNSA. For the CDR3, the DNA is TGTGCCAGCAGCTCCCCTAACAGGGCCCGCACTGAAGCTTTCTTT. Translated: CASSSPNRARTEAFF.

This chain joins TRBV12-3 or TRBV12-4 and TRBJ1-5; unclear D gene. Trimming left V 8 bases short and J 7 bases short, with 12 bases between. This CDR3 contains 12 residues. The CDR3 here is CASGYGEQPQHF. Here the CDR3 DNA reads TGTGCCAGCGGTTATGGGGAGCAGCCCCAGCATTTT.

At least ten counts were recorded for this clonotype. The chain joins TRBV20-1 to TRBJ2-7; 8 bases align to TRBD2. The CDR3 is made up of 14 amino acids. V trimming: 5 bases; J trimming: 4 bases; junction bases outside the gene matches: 10. Germline assignment: CDR1 DFQATT and CDR2 SNEGSKA (reference sequence). In nucleotides, the CDR3 is TGCAGTGCTCGTAGAAGCGGGGGAGATTACGAGCAGTACGTC. As protein: CSARRSGGDYEQYV.

The V call is TRBV27, the J call TRBJ2-3; 10 bases map to TRBD2. V gave up 0 bases and J gave up 0 bases; unmatched junction bases: 3. Germline CDR1 is MNHEY and CDR2 is SMNVEV (reference sequence). The CDR3 length is 17 residues. CDR3 loop: CASSLSPAGGSTDTQYF. For the CDR3, the DNA is TGTGCCAGCAGTTTATCGCCAGCGGGGGGGAGCACAGATACGCAGTATTTT.

The chain employs TRBV4-1 and TRBJ2-7; D remains unclear. The CDR3 consists of 14 residues. V lost 4 bases, J lost 1 base, and 11 bases lay in between. Germline CDR1 MGHRA, CDR2 YSYEKL. The CDR3 protein is CASSPAVGSYEQYV. CDR3 coding DNA: TGCGCCAGCAGCCCGGCTGTCGGGTCCTACGAGCAGTACGTC.

V usage is TRBV5-1 and J usage is TRBJ1-4, with a weak D call TRBD1 (5 bases). The CDR3 length is 16 residues. The V gene's germline CDR1 is SGHRS and CDR2 YFSETQ. Trimming took 4 bases from V and 10 from J, leaving 23 bases between them. The CDR3 coding sequence is TGCGCCAGCAGCGGGTCGTCGGGGCAGCGGGGGGGAAAACTGTTTTTT. It is translated as CASSGSSGQRGGKLFF.

This clonotype has just a few counts. V usage is TRBV7-2 and J usage is TRBJ2-3; D gene unclear. The CDR3 runs to 15 residues. V lost 4 bases, J lost 0 bases, and 11 bases lay in between. The V gene's germline CDR1 is SGHTA and CDR2 FQGNSA. CDR3 sequence: CASSWPGVSTDTQYF. CDR3 bases: TGTGCCAGCAGCTGGCCGGGTGTGAGCACAGATACGCAGTATTTT.

This chain joins TRBV7-9 and TRBJ2-7; D remains unclear. V was shortened by 4 bases and J by 0 bases, with 13 bases between the two germline ends. The CDR3 runs to 15 residues. Germline lookup yields CDR1 SEHNR and CDR2 FQNEAQ (reference sequence). CDR3 in DNA: TGTGCCAGCAGCTCCTCGGACCGGCCCTCCTACGAGCAGTACTTC. Protein: CASSSSDRPSYEQYF.

The chain carries TRBV6-5 and TRBJ1-1; no reliable D call. The germline V gene encodes CDR1 MNHEY and CDR2 SVGAGI. The CDR3 contains 13 residues. The V gene lost 2 bases and the J gene lost 1 base, with 5 bases spanning the gap. The CDR3 loop is CASSYGTNTEAFF. In DNA form, the CDR3 reads TGTGCCAGCAGTTACGGTACGAACACTGAAGCTTTCTTT.

The chain combines TRBV3-1 with TRBJ2-5; D possibly corresponds to TRBD2 (5 bases). This CDR3 has 13 residues. Trimming stripped 1 base from V and 5 bases from J, with 8 bases between. In germline, CDR1 is LGHDT, CDR2 YNNKEL (reference sequence). In DNA, the CDR3 is TGTGCCAGCAGCCAAGCTAGCCCGGAGACCCAGTACTTC. Translation gives CASSQASPETQYF.

This chain joins TRBV7-2 and TRBJ2-2; 10 nucleotides agree with TRBD2. The CDR3 is 17 residues long. Germline CDR1 and CDR2: SGHTA and FQGNSA. V shed 9 bases, J shed 6 bases, and the junction held 16 bases outside the gene matches. As DNA, the CDR3 is TGTGCCAGTTCTCTCGCAGGGACTAGCGTTATTTCCGGGGAGCTGTTTTTT. Protein product: CASSLAGTSVISGELFF.